Listed below are T cell receptor beta chains from one sample, sequenced in a study of OX40 agonist ivuxolimab in advanced cancers. Clones were read by immunoSEQ multiplex PCR, and TCRdb kept only the in-frame ones, dropping some. The profile shows over 150,000 clones, under 95% of them singletons. The sample in question was CD4+ or CD8+ T cells sorted from blood, obtained in a trial of the OX40 agonist ivuxolimab. The receptors derive from an adult with an advanced solid tumor such as melanoma, head and neck, liver or kidney cancer. The CDR3 runs from the conserved cysteine through the conserved F or W. Fields, in order: V gene, D gene, clone size, J gene, CDR3 protein, CDR3 DNA. D genes are given only for firm matches. Clone sizes are given selectively: once, few, many, or a class where the clone is expanded.

v_gene: TRBV27; d_gene: .; abundance: .; j_gene: TRBJ2-1; CDR3aa: CASSLAAGPPYNEQFF; CDR3nt: TGTGCCAGCAGTTTGGCGGCAGGCCCCCCCTACAATGAGCAGTTCTTC
v_gene: TRBV6-6; d_gene: .; abundance: .; j_gene: TRBJ1-4; CDR3aa: CASSRDPGYEKLFF; CDR3nt: TGTGCCAGCAGTCGGGACCCGGGTTATGAAAAACTGTTTTTT
v_gene: TRBV14; d_gene: TRBD1; abundance: .; j_gene: TRBJ1-2; CDR3aa: CASSPPRAGGFLLYGYTF; CDR3nt: TGTGCCAGCAGCCCCCCCCGGGCAGGGGGCTTCCTCCTCTATGGCTACACCTTC
v_gene: TRBV10-3; d_gene: TRBD2; abundance: once; j_gene: TRBJ2-7; CDR3aa: CAIRGTSGTYEQYF; CDR3nt: TGTGCCATCAGGGGAACTAGCGGGACGTACGAGCAGTACTTC
v_gene: TRBV5-4; d_gene: .; abundance: .; j_gene: TRBJ1-6; CDR3aa: CASSFDSNNSPLHF; CDR3nt: TGTGCCAGCAGCTTCGACAGTAATAATTCACCCCTCCACTTT
v_gene: TRBV7-9; d_gene: .; abundance: few; j_gene: TRBJ1-6; CDR3aa: CASSPWRDSPLHF; CDR3nt: TGTGCCAGCAGCCCATGGAGGGATTCACCCCTCCACTTT
v_gene: TRBV5-8; d_gene: TRBD2; abundance: .; j_gene: TRBJ2-5; CDR3aa: CASSYSSGSLQETQYF; CDR3nt: TGTGCCAGCAGCTACTCTAGCGGGAGTCTCCAAGAGACCCAGTACTTC
v_gene: TRBV18; d_gene: TRBD1; abundance: .; j_gene: TRBJ1-1; CDR3aa: CASSPPPGGWTEAFF; CDR3nt: TGTGCCAGCTCACCCCCCCCAGGGGGTTGGACTGAAGCTTTCTTT
v_gene: TRBV25-1; d_gene: .; abundance: .; j_gene: TRBJ2-5; CDR3aa: CASGLRGTQETQYF; CDR3nt: TGTGCCAGCGGTCTGAGGGGGACCCAAGAGACCCAGTACTTC
v_gene: TRBV4-1; d_gene: TRBD1; abundance: .; j_gene: TRBJ2-1; CDR3aa: CASSVLGTAYNEQFF; CDR3nt: TGCGCCAGCAGCGTCCTCGGGACAGCGTACAATGAGCAGTTCTTC
v_gene: TRBV2; d_gene: TRBD1; abundance: .; j_gene: TRBJ2-3; CDR3aa: CASIEGQGRNSNTQYF; CDR3nt: TGTGCCAGCATCGAGGGACAGGGAAGAAATTCGAATACGCAGTATTTT
v_gene: TRBV5-1; d_gene: TRBD2; abundance: .; j_gene: TRBJ2-2; CDR3aa: CASSPGLGLAGLTGELFF; CDR3nt: TGCGCCAGCAGTCCTGGCCTTGGACTAGCGGGACTCACCGGGGAGCTGTTTTTT
v_gene: TRBV28; d_gene: .; abundance: .; j_gene: TRBJ2-7; CDR3aa: CASSFSRRGAGTYEQYF; CDR3nt: TGTGCCAGCAGTTTCTCGAGGCGGGGCGCAGGGACCTACGAGCAGTACTTC
v_gene: TRBV21-1; d_gene: .; abundance: few; j_gene: TRBJ1-3; CDR3aa: CASSTERVITIYF; CDR3nt: TGTGCCAGCAGCACCGAGCGGGTCATAACCATATATTTT
v_gene: TRBV6-1; d_gene: .; abundance: .; j_gene: TRBJ2-7; CDR3aa: CASSLRDVYEQYF; CDR3nt: TGTGCCAGCAGCCTACGAGACGTCTACGAGCAGTACTTC
v_gene: TRBV29-1; d_gene: TRBD1; abundance: .; j_gene: TRBJ1-6; CDR3aa: CSVSLSPGTGVTPLHF; CDR3nt: TGCAGCGTGTCCCTATCTCCCGGGACAGGGGTGACACCCCTCCACTTT
v_gene: TRBV2; d_gene: .; abundance: .; j_gene: TRBJ1-4; CDR3aa: CASSEFLASEGEKLFF; CDR3nt: TGTGCCAGCAGTGAATTTCTGGCATCCGAGGGCGAAAAACTGTTTTTT
v_gene: TRBV6-5; d_gene: .; abundance: .; j_gene: TRBJ1-1; CDR3aa: CASSFSRALNTEAFF; CDR3nt: TGTGCCAGCAGCTTTAGCCGGGCACTGAACACTGAAGCTTTCTTT
v_gene: TRBV28; d_gene: .; abundance: .; j_gene: TRBJ1-2; CDR3aa: CASRFTPNYGYTF; CDR3nt: TGTGCCAGCAGATTTACTCCTAACTATGGCTACACCTTC
v_gene: TRBV4-3; d_gene: TRBD1; abundance: .; j_gene: TRBJ1-5; CDR3aa: CASSPDRSNQPQHF; CDR3nt: TGCGCCAGCAGCCCGGACAGGTCCAATCAGCCCCAGCATTTT